This T cell receptor beta chain was sequenced for a study of OX40 agonist ivuxolimab in advanced cancers. Sequencing used immunoSEQ multiplex PCR; TCRdb keeps in-frame clones, though not all of them. The sample lists some 33,000 clones, 82% occurring once. V dropped 1 base and J dropped 6; count of bases not matched to a gene: 7. The CDR3 runs 15 residues. The germline CDR1 and CDR2 sequences are SGHTA and FQGNSA. The specimen was CD4+ or CD8+ T cells sorted from blood, collected in a trial of the OX40 agonist ivuxolimab. The receptor comes from an adult with an advanced solid tumor such as melanoma, head and neck, liver or kidney cancer. This sequence joins TRBV7-2 and TRBJ2-7; TRBD2 agrees at 9 bases. The CDR3 sequence: CASSLEDLAGTEQYF. Written as DNA, the CDR3 is TGTGCCAGCAGCTTAGAAGATCTAGCGGGGACCGAGCAGTACTTC. The whole variable domain, remainder taken from reference TRBV7-2 and TRBJ2-7, is GAGVSQSPSNKVTEKGKDVELRCDPISGHTALYWYRQSLGQGLEFLIYFQGNSAPDKSGLPSDRFSAERTGGSVSTLTIQRTQQEDSAVYLCASSLEDLAGTEQYFGPGTRLTVT.